Below, 25 T cell receptor beta chains from the same sample are listed, as sequenced in a study of cytomegalovirus exposure and HLA in healthy donors. Libraries were prepared by immunoSEQ multiplex PCR; TCRdb keeps only in-frame clonotypes and omits some of them. The sample lists fewer than 200,000 clones, 80% to 90% seen once, with roughly 1.5% in the top ten. Sequenced input: PBMCs. Receptor source: a woman in her twenties or thirties in good health and CMV-seronegative.

The chain has TRBV5-1 and TRBJ2-3; a weak D match, TRBD1 (6 bases). The germline V gene has CDR1 SGHRS and CDR2 YFSETQ. V lost 0 bases and J lost 2, with 10 bases in between. The CDR3 loop spans 15 amino acids. The chain's CDR3 is CASSLAAGDTDTQYF. The CDR3 DNA is TGCGCCAGCAGCTTGGCGGCAGGGGACACAGATACGCAGTATTTT.

This rearrangement joins TRBV7-9 to TRBJ1-1; D not resolved. Trimming stripped 8 bases from V and 1 base from J, with 5 bases between. CDR1 and CDR2 (germline): SEHNR, FQNEAQ (reference sequence). CDR3 size: 11 residues. For the CDR3, the DNA is TGTGCCAGCGGCCAGAACACTGAAGCTTTCTTT. This sequence encodes CASGQNTEAFF. Together with reference TRBV7-9 and TRBJ1-1, the CDR3 gives the full variable domain: DTGVSQNPRHKITKRGQNVTFRCDPISEHNRLYWYRQTLGQGPEFLTYFQNEAQLEKSRLLSDRFSAERPKGSFSTLEIQRTEQGDSAMYLCASGQNTEAFFGQGTRLTVV.

This chain links TRBV19 with TRBJ2-1; TRBD1 agrees at 11 bases. The CDR3 is 14 amino acids. Losses at the gene ends were 7 bases for V and 10 bases for J; bases not matched to a gene: 9. The germline CDR1 and CDR2 sequences are LNHDA and SQIVND (reference sequence). CDR3 sequence reads: CASTDRGRGSEQFF. In DNA form, the CDR3 reads TGTGCCAGTACGGACAGGGGGCGCGGTTCCGAGCAGTTCTTC.

The chain combines TRBV5-1 with TRBJ2-7; TRBD1 matches 7 bases. V shed 4 bases, J shed 4 bases, and the junction held 11 bases outside the gene matches. Germline-derived CDR1 and CDR2 are SGHRS and YFSETQ. This CDR3 has 15 amino acids. The CDR3 DNA reads as TGCGCCAGCAGCCGACAGACAGGGCCCCCATACGAGCAGTACTTC. Protein sequence: CASSRQTGPPYEQYF.

The chain couples TRBV27 to TRBJ1-5; D is unresolved. V lost 7 bases and J 4 bases, leaving 8 bases between the germline ends. In germline, CDR1 is MNHEY, CDR2 SMNVEV (reference sequence). The CDR3 is 12 amino acids. The CDR3 region has the DNA TGTGCCAGCAATGAAGCAAATCAGCCCCAGCATTTT. Protein sequence: CASNEANQPQHF.

The chain combines TRBV27 with TRBJ2-7; D might be TRBD1 (6 bases). The V gene lost 6 bases and the J gene lost 3 bases, with 21 bases spanning the gap. The length of the CDR3 is 16 residues. Germline lookup yields CDR1 MNHEY and CDR2 SMNVEV (reference sequence). The CDR3, as DNA: TGTGCCAGCAGGGGGAGTACAGGGTCGCCGCTCTACGAGCAGTACTTC. Protein sequence: CASRGSTGSPLYEQYF.

The J gene is TRBJ2-7, the V gene TRBV29-1; 7 bases align to TRBD1. V shed 4 bases and J 3 bases; nucleotides not matched to a gene: 3. CDR3 length equals 12 residues. Per germline, CDR1 SQVTM and CDR2 ANQGSEA. In DNA form, the CDR3 reads TGCAGCGTTGGGGACAGATACTACGAGCAGTACTTC. Translating gives CSVGDRYYEQYF.

As concerns this clone: The sample contains more than one DNA sequence encoding this CDR3. The J gene is TRBJ2-7, the V gene TRBV5-1; 7 nucleotides agree with TRBD1. The CDR3 has 15 amino acids. Unmatched junction bases numbered 9, after V lost 4 bases and J lost 2 bases. The germline V gene has CDR1 SGHRS and CDR2 YFSETQ. CDR3 protein: CASSPRGQTTYEQYF. The CDR3, as DNA: TGCGCCAGCAGCCCAAGGGGACAGACGACCTACGAGCAGTACTTC.

V is TRBV7-9 and J is TRBJ2-5; D may be TRBD2 (7 bases). The CDR3 has 16 amino acids. Trimming removed 4 bases from V and 4 bases from J, with 19 bases in between. In germline, CDR1 is SEHNR, CDR2 FQNEAQ (reference sequence). As DNA, the CDR3 is TGTGCCAGCAGCTCCGTTGTGGGGGGGGCCACAGAGACCCAGTACTTC. Its translation: CASSSVVGGATETQYF.

This rearrangement joins TRBV6-4 to TRBJ2-2, with D unclear. Per the germline V gene, CDR1 is MRHNA and CDR2 is SNTAGT. Trimming removed 5 bases at V and 3 bases at J, with 10 bases between. CDR3 length: 14 amino acids. The CDR3 loop is CASSLGTDTGELFF. CDR3 bases: TGTGCCAGCAGTCTCGGAACAGACACCGGGGAGCTGTTTTTT.

This chain uses TRBV11-2 with TRBJ1-2, with D tentatively TRBD1 (6 bases). V was shortened by 3 bases and J by 4 bases, with 12 bases between the two germline ends. The length of the CDR3 is 14 residues. From germline, CDR1 is SGHAT and CDR2 FQNNGV. The CDR3 coding sequence is TGTGCCAGCAGCTTGCCACCGACAGGCTATGGCTACACCTTC. Translating it yields CASSLPPTGYGYTF.

The gene calls are TRBV19 and TRBJ2-7; TRBD1 matches at 9 bases. The germline CDR1 and CDR2 sequences are LNHDA and SQIVND (reference sequence). The CDR3 has 15 amino acids. J was trimmed by 2 bases and V by 5 bases; bases with no gene match: 7. The CDR3 here is CASSGLRDRAYEQYF. CDR3 nucleotides: TGTGCCAGTAGTGGTCTCCGGGACAGGGCCTACGAGCAGTACTTC.

The chain recombines TRBV4-1 with TRBJ1-4, with TRBD1 matching over 12 bases. The CDR3 has 16 residues. Germline-derived CDR1 and CDR2 are MGHRA and YSYEKL. The trim removed 2 bases at V and 7 bases at J, leaving 5 bases unmatched. The CDR3 nucleotides read TGCGCCAGCAGCCAACAGCGGGACAGGGGGCTTGAAAAACTGTTTTTT. Amino acids: CASSQQRDRGLEKLFF.

This clone came up once. V is TRBV5-6 and J is TRBJ1-1, with D perhaps TRBD1 (5 bases). This CDR3 contains 17 residues. Per the germline V gene, CDR1 is SGHDT and CDR2 is YYEEEE. Trimming shortened V by 5 bases and J by 2 bases, and 22 bases separated the two germline ends. CDR3 sequence (DNA): TGTGCCAGCAGGTATTTCGAAGGGGTTATGGGAAACACTGAAGCTTTCTTT. Translation: CASRYFEGVMGNTEAFF.

The chain links TRBV4-3 to TRBJ1-3, with D uncertain. V was pared by 5 bases and J by 1 base, with 12 bases between. The germline gives CDR1 LGHNA, CDR2 YSLEER. This CDR3 region has 15 residues. CDR3 nucleotide sequence: TGCGCCAGCAGCAGAGGATCGGGATCTGGAAACACCATATATTTT. Translating gives CASSRGSGSGNTIYF.

The gene calls are TRBV10-3 and TRBJ2-2; the D gene is possibly TRBD2 (5 bases). The CDR3 has 17 amino acids. Trimming took off 5 bases at V and 0 bases at J, with 16 bases between the two ends. The germline gives CDR1 ENHRY, CDR2 SYGVKD. CDR3 DNA sequence: TGTGCCATCAGTATACCCGGGGTGACGGCGAACACCGGGGAGCTGTTTTTT. It is translated as CAISIPGVTANTGELFF.

V is TRBV10-3 and J is TRBJ1-2; possible D gene TRBD1, 5 bases. The CDR3 extends over 11 amino acids. V was trimmed by 11 bases and J by 7 bases, leaving 14 bases between them. CDR1 and CDR2 (germline): ENHRY, SYGVKD. The CDR3 loop is CASSGGLGYTF. CDR3 DNA sequence: TGTGCCTCCTCGGGGGGTCTTGGCTACACCTTC.

This clone came up a few times. J is TRBJ2-7 and V is TRBV7-9, with 10 positions matching TRBD2. Germline V gene data show CDR1 as SEHNR and CDR2 as FQNEAQ (reference sequence). The V segment lost 2 bases and the J segment 10 bases; nucleotides outside the gene matches: 8. The CDR3 is 14 amino acids. CDR3 nucleotide sequence: TGTGCCAGCAGCTTACTTAGCGGGGGGACGTTTCAGTACTTC. Translation: CASSLLSGGTFQYF.

The chain employs TRBV6-1 and TRBJ2-1, with 8 bases that match TRBD1. J lost 8 bases, V lost 0 bases, and 6 bases had no gene match. The length of the CDR3 is 15 residues. Germline loops: CDR1 MNHNS, CDR2 SASEGT. The CDR3 DNA sequence: TGTGCCAGCAGTGAAGCCCCAGGGGGCGCGTATGAGCAGTTCTTC. This gives the protein CASSEAPGGAYEQFF.

CDR3 amino acids: CATSRGSEGSHEQYF. DNA of the CDR3: TGTGCCACCAGCAGAGGTAGCGAAGGGTCCCACGAGCAGTACTTC. The chain combines TRBV15 with TRBJ2-7, with a possible D match to TRBD2 (5 bases). Germline CDR1 reads LNHNV; CDR2 reads YYDKDF (reference sequence). CDR3 size: 15 residues. Trimming stripped 1 base from V and 5 bases from J, with 15 bases between.

The V and J genes are TRBV5-1 and TRBJ2-5; 7 bases are a match to TRBD1. The CDR3 runs 14 residues. Germline CDR1 SGHRS, CDR2 YFSETQ. V trimming: 3 bases; J trimming: 7 bases; junction bases outside the gene matches: 9. CDR3 sequence: CASSWGQLSRTQYF. The CDR3 DNA follows: TGCGCCAGCAGCTGGGGACAGCTATCTCGGACCCAGTACTTC.

The chain's CDR3 is CASSRDRGRVINIQYF. The DNA of the CDR3 is TGTGCCAGCAGTAGGGACAGGGGGCGGGTAATCAACATTCAGTACTTC. The V call is TRBV2, the J call TRBJ2-4; 12 nucleotides align to TRBD1. The V gene's germline CDR1 is SNHLY and CDR2 FYNNEI. This CDR3 spans 16 amino acids. V gave up 5 bases and J gave up 7 bases; unmatched junction bases: 9. Combining the CDR3 with reference TRBV2 and TRBJ2-4 gives the whole variable domain EPEVTQTPSHQVTQMGQEVILRCVPISNHLYFYWYRQILGQKVEFLVSFYNNEISEKSEIFDDQFSVERPDGSNFTLKIRSTKLEDSAMYFCASSRDRGRVINIQYFGAGTRLSVL.

This chain joins TRBV6-1 and TRBJ2-1, with D unclear. Germline CDR1 reads MNHNS; CDR2 reads SASEGT. The CDR3 totals 15 residues. The V end was cut by 2 bases, the J end by 7 bases, with 15 bases between. CDR3 DNA sequence: TGTGCCAGCAGTGAAAACGGAAGATCTAGTAATGAGCAGTTCTTC. Its protein is CASSENGRSSNEQFF.

V usage is TRBV5-1 and J usage is TRBJ2-7; 9 bases are shared with TRBD2. CDR1 SGHRS and CDR2 YFSETQ come from the germline V gene. CDR3 length: 14 amino acids. V lost 4 bases and J lost 3; bases outside the gene matches: 5. The CDR3 nucleotides read TGCGCCAGCAGCGGGGGAGCGGGGGGCTACGAGCAGTACTTC. This gives the protein CASSGGAGGYEQYF. The whole variable domain, filled in from reference TRBV5-1 and TRBJ2-7, reads KAGVTQTPRYLIKTRGQQVTLSCSPISGHRSVSWYQQTPGQGLQFLFEYFSETQRNKGNFPGRFSGRQFSNSRSEMNVSTLELGDSALYLCASSGGAGGYEQYFGPGTRLTVT.

The rearrangement links TRBV20-1 to TRBJ2-1; D gene ambiguous. The germline V gene encodes CDR1 DFQATT and CDR2 SNEGSKA (reference sequence). The V gene lost 3 bases and the J gene lost 8 bases, with 2 bases spanning the gap. CDR3 size: 9 residues. For the CDR3, the DNA is TGCAGTGCTAGCGATGAGCAGTTCTTC. Protein: CSASDEQFF.